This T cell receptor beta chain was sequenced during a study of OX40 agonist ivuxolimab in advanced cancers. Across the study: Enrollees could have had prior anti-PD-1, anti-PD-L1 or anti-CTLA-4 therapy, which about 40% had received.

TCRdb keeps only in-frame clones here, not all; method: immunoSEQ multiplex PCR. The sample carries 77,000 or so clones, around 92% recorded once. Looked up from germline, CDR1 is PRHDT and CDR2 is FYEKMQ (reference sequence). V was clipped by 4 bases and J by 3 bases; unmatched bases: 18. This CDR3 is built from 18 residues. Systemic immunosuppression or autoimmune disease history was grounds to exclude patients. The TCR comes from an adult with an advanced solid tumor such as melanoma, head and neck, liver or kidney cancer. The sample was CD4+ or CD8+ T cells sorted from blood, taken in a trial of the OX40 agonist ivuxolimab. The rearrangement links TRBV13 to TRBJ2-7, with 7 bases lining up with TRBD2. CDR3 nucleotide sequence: TGTGCCAGCAGCTACACCCTCGGGGGGAGGGCCTCGATCTACGAGCAGTACTTC. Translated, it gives CASSYTLGGRASIYEQYF.